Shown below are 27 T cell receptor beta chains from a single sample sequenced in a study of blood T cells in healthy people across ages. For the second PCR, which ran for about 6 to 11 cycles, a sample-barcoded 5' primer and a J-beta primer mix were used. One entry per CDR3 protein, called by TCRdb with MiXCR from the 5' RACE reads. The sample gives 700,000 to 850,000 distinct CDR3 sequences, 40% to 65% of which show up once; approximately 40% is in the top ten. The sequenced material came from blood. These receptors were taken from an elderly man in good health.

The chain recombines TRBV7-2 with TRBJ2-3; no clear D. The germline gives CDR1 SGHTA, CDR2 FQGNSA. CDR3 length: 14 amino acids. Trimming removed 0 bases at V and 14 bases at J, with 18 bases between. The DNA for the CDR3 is TGTGCCAGCAGCTTAGCGGGCCAACCCAGATACGCGTATTTT. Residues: CASSLAGQPRYAYF.

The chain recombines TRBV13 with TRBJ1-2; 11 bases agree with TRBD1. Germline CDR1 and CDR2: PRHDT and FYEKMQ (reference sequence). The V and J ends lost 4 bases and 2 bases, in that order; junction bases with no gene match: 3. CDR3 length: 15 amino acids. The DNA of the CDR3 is TGTGCCAGCAGCTCTAGGGACAGGGGGAACTATGGCTACACCTTC. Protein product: CASSSRDRGNYGYTF. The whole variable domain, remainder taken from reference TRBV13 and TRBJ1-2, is AAGVIQSPRHLIKEKRETATLKCYPIPRHDTVYWYQQGPGQDPQFLISFYEKMQSDKGSIPDRFSAQQFSDYHSELNMSSLELGDSALYFCASSSRDRGNYGYTFGSGTRLTVV.

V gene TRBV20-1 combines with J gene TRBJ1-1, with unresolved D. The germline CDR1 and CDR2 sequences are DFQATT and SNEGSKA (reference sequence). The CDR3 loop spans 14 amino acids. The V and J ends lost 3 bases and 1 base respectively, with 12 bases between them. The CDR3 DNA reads TGCAGTGCTAGGACATCGCTAACGAACACTGAAGCTTTCTTT. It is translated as CSARTSLTNTEAFF.

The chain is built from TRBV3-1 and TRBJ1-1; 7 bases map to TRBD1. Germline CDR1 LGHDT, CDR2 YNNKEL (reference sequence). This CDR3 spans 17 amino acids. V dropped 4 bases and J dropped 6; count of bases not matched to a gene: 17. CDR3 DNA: TGTGCCAGCAGCCCGTCGTTATATCCAGGGGGAAGGTCTGAAGCTTTCTTT. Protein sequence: CASSPSLYPGGRSEAFF.

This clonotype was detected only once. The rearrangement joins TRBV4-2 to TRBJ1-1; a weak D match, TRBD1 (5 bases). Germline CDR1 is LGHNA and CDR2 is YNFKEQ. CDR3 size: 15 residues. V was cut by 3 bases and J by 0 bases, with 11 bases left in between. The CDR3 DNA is TGTGCCAGCAGCCAGGGGAGAGGGGTGAACACTGAAGCTTTCTTT. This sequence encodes CASSQGRGVNTEAFF.

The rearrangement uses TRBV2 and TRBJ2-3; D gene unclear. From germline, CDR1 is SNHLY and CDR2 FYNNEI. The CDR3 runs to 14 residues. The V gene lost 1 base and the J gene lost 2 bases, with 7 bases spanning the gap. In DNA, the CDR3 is TGTGCCAGCAGTGAAGGACATTCCACAGATACGCAGTATTTT. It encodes CASSEGHSTDTQYF.

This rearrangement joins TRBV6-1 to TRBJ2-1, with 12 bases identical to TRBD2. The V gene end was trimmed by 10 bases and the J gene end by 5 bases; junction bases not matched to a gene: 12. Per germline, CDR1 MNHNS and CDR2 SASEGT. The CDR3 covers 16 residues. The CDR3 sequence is CATNSARTSGNNEQFF. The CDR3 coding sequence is TGTGCCACTAACTCGGCGCGGACTAGCGGGAACAATGAGCAGTTCTTC.

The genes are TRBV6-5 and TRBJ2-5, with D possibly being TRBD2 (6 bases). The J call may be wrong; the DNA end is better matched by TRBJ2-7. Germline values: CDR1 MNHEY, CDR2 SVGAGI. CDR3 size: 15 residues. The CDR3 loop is CASSYSSSAHYEQYF. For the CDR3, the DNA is TGTGCCAGCAGCTACAGCTCTAGCGCCCACTACGAGCAGTACTTC.

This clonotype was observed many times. CDR3 region: CSARQSSGVEQYF. In nucleotides, the CDR3 is TGCAGCGCCCGACAGTCCTCGGGGGTCGAGCAGTACTTC. V and J are TRBV29-1 and TRBJ2-7; D may be TRBD2 (6 bases). The germline V gene has CDR1 SQVTM and CDR2 ANQGSEA. The CDR3 extends over 13 amino acids. V was shortened by 7 bases and J by 6 bases, with 19 bases between the two germline ends.

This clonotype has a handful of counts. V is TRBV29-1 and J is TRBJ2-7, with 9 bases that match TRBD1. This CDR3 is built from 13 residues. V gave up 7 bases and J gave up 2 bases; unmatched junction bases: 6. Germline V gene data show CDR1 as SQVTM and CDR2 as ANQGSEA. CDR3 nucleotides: TGCAGCGCCCTTAGACAGGGGGCCTACGAGCAGTACTTC. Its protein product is CSALRQGAYEQYF.

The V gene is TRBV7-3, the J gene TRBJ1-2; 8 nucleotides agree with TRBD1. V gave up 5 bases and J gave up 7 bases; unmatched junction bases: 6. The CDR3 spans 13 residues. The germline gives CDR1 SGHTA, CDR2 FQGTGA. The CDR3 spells CASSPGQGTGYTF. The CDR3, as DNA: TGTGCCAGCAGCCCTGGACAGGGTACTGGCTACACCTTC.

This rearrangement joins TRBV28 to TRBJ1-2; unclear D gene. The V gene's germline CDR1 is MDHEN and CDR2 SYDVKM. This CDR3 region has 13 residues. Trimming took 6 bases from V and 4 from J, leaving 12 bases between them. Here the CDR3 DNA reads TGTGCCAGCAGCCAGGACCCTGTCTATGGCTACACCTTC. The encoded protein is CASSQDPVYGYTF.

CDR3 nucleotide sequence: TGCAGCGCATCAGGGGGCCTGAACACCGGGGAGCTGTTTTTT. It translates to CSASGGLNTGELFF. This sequence joins TRBV29-1 and TRBJ2-2; 8 bases agree with TRBD1. V gave up 7 bases and J gave up 1 base; unmatched junction bases: 5. The germline V gene has CDR1 SQVTM and CDR2 ANQGSEA. This CDR3 comprises 14 residues.

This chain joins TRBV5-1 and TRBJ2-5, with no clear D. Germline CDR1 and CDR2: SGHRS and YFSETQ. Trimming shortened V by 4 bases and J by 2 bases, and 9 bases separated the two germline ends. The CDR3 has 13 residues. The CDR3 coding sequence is TGCGCCAGCAGCAAGGATGTACAAGAGACCCAGTACTTC. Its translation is CASSKDVQETQYF.

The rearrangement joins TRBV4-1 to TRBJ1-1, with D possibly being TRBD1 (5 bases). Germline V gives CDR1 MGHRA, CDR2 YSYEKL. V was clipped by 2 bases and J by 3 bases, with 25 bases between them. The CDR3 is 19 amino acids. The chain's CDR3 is CASSQSSTASVNRHTEAFF. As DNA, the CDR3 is TGCGCCAGCAGCCAATCCAGTACCGCATCCGTTAACAGGCACACTGAAGCTTTCTTT.

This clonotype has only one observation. The DNA for the CDR3 is TGTGCCAGCTCACCACCGAATCGCCTAGCGGGTTACAATGAGCAGTTCTTC. Translation gives CASSPPNRLAGYNEQFF. This sequence joins TRBV18 and TRBJ2-1, with 8 bases matching TRBD2. Trimming at V came to 0 bases and at J to 4 bases, leaving 8 bases not matched to a gene. Germline CDR1 and CDR2: KGHSH and LQKENI. The CDR3 contains 17 residues.

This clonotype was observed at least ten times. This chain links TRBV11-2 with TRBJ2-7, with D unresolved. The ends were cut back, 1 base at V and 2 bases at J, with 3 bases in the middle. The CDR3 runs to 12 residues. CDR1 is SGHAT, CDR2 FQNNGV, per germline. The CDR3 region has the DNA TGTGCCAGCAGCTTAGGGACCTACGAGCAGTACTTC. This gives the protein CASSLGTYEQYF.

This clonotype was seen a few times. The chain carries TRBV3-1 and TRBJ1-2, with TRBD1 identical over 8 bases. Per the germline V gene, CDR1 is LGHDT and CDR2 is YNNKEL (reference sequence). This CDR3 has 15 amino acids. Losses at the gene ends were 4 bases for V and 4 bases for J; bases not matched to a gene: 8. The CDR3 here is CASSPRGQGGYGYTF. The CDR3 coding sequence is TGTGCCAGCAGCCCGCGCGGACAGGGAGGCTATGGCTACACCTTC.

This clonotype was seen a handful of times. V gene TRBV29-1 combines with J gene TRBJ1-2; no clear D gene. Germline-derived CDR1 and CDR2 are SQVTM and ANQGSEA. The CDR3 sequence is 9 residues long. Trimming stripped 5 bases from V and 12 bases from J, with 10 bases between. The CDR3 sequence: CSVLGDNTF. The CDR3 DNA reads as TGCAGCGTTCTTGGAGACAACACCTTC.

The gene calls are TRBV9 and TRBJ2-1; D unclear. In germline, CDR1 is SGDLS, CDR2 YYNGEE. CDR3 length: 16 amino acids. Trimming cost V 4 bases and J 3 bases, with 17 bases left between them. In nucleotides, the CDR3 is TGTGCCAGCAGCCTAGACTCCTTAGGACGCTACAATGAGCAGTTCTTC. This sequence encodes CASSLDSLGRYNEQFF. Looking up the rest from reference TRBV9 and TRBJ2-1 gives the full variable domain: DSGVTQTPKHLITATGQRVTLRCSPRSGDLSVYWYQQSLDQGLQFLIQYYNGEERAKGNILERFSAQQFPDLHSELNLSSLELGDSALYFCASSLDSLGRYNEQFFGPGTRLTVL.

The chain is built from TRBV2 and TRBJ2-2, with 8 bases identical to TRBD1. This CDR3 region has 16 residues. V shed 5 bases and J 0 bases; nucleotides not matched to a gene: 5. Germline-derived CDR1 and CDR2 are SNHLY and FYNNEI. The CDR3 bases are TGTGCCAGCAGTCCGGACAGGGCATCGAACACCGGGGAGCTGTTTTTT. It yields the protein CASSPDRASNTGELFF. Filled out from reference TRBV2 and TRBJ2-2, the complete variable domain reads EPEVTQTPSHQVTQMGQEVILRCVPISNHLYFYWYRQILGQKVEFLVSFYNNEISEKSEIFDDQFSVERPDGSNFTLKIRSTKLEDSAMYFCASSPDRASNTGELFFGEGSRLTVL.

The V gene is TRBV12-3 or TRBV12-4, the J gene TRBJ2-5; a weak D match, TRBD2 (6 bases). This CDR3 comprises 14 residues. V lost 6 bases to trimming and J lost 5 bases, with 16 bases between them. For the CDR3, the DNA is TGTGCCAGCAGCGCGTGGGGACTGTTGGAGACCCAGTACTTC. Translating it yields CASSAWGLLETQYF.

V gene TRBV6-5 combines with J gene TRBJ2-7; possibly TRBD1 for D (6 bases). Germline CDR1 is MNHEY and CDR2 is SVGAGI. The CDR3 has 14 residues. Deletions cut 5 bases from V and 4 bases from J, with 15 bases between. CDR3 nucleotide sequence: TGTGCCAGCAGTATAACAGGGCCCGGGTACGAGCAGTACTTC. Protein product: CASSITGPGYEQYF.

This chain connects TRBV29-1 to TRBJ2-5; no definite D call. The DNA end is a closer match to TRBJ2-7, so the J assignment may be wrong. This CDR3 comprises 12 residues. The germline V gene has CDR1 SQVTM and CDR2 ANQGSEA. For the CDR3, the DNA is TGCAGCGTTGGGCGTGGGTGGAGCGAGCAGTACTTC. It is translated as CSVGRGWSEQYF.

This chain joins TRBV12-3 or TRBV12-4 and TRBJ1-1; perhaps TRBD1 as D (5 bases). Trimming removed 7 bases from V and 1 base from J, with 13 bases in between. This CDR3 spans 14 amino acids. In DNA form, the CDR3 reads TGTGCCAGCACCCCCGGGACCGGGAACACTGAAGCTTTCTTT. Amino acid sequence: CASTPGTGNTEAFF.

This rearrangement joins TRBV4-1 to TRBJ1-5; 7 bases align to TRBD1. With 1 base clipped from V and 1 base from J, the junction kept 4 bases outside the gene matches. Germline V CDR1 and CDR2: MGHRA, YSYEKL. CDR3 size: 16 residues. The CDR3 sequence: CASSQAPQGSNQPQHF. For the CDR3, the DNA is TGCGCCAGCAGCCAAGCCCCACAGGGGAGCAATCAGCCCCAGCATTTT.

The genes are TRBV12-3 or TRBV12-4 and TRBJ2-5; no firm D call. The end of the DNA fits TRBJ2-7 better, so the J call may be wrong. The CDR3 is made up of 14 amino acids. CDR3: CASSFGSGSYEQYF. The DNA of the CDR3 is TGTGCCAGCAGTTTTGGCTCCGGTTCTTACGAGCAGTACTTC.